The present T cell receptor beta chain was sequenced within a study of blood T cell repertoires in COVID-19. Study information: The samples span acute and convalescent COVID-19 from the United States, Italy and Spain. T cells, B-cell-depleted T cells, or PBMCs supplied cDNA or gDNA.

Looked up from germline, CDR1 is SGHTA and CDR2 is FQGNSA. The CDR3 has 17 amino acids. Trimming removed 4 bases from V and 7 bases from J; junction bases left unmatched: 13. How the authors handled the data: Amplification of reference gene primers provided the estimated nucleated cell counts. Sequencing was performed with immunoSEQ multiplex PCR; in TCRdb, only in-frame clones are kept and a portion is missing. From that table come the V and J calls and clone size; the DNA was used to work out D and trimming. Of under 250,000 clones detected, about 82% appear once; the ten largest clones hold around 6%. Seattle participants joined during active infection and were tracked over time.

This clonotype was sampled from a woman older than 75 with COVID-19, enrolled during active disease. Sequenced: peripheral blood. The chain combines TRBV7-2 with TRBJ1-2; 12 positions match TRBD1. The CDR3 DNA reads TGTGCCAGCAGCTATTCCGGGACAGGGGGCGTGAAGTTTGGCTACACCTTC. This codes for CASSYSGTGGVKFGYTF.